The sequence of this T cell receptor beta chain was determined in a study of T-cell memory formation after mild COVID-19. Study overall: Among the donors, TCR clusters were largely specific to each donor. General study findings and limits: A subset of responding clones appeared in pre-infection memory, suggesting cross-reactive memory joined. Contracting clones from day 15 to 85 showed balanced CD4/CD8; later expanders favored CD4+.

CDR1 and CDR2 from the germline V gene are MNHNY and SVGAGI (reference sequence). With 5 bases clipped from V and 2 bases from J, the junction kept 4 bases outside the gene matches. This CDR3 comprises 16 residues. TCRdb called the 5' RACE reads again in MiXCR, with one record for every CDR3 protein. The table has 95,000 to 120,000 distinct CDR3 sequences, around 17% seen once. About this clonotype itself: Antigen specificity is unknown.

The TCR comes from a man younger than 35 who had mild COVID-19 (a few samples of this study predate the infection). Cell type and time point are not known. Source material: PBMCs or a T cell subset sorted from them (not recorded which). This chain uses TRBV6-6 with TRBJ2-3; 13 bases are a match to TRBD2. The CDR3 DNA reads TGTGCCAGCAGTCCCGGGACTAGCGGGGTCACAGATACGCAGTATTTT. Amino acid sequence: CASSPGTSGVTDTQYF.